Listed here are 13 T cell receptor beta chains from one sample, sequenced in a study of T cells after yellow fever vaccination. TCRdb independently ran MiXCR on the 5' RACE reads; one entry per CDR3 protein. The top ten hold about 38% of the sample, which has about 26,000 distinct CDR3 sequences, approximately 4.8% seen once. The material sequenced was PBMCs, either bulk or a sorted T-cell subset (CD4+, CD8+, memory, or dextramer-sorted; not recorded which), taken on the day of the yellow fever booster vaccination. These receptors originate from a man between 18 and 35 years old who received the YFV17D yellow fever vaccine.

Within the sample, this clonotype is medium-sized. This sequence joins TRBV20-1 and TRBJ2-1, with D hard to call. Trimming removed 7 bases at V and 0 bases at J, with 10 bases between. The CDR3 runs 13 residues. CDR1 and CDR2 from the germline V gene are DFQATT and SNEGSKA (reference sequence). In DNA, the CDR3 is TGCAGTGTACCACCTCTCTCCTACAATGAGCAGTTCTTC. The encoded protein is CSVPPLSYNEQFF.

The rearrangement uses TRBV7-2 and TRBJ2-3, with no clear D. Germline values: CDR1 SGHTA, CDR2 FQGNSA. V gave up 4 bases and J gave up 3 bases, with 14 bases separating them. The CDR3 runs 15 residues. The CDR3 DNA reads as TGTGCCAGCAGCTCTTCAGCGATACCGACAGATACGCAGTATTTT. Its translation: CASSSSAIPTDTQYF.

The CDR3, as DNA: TGTGCCAGCAGCTTGGGCTGGAATGAGCAGTTCTTC. Encoded protein: CASSLGWNEQFF. This rearrangement joins TRBV5-6 to TRBJ2-1; D ambiguous. Per the germline V gene, CDR1 is SGHDT and CDR2 is YYEEEE. This CDR3 contains 12 residues. The ends were cut back, 0 bases at V and 7 bases at J, with 5 bases in the middle.

This clonotype was seen many times. The chain uses TRBV5-5 and TRBJ1-1; no definite D call. V was shortened by 0 bases and J by 4 bases, with 13 bases between the two germline ends. The germline gives CDR1 SGHKS, CDR2 YYEKEE (reference sequence). The CDR3 has 15 residues. CDR3 sequence reads: CASSLASGSGTEAFF. The CDR3 coding sequence is TGTGCCAGCAGCTTGGCCTCTGGGTCGGGCACTGAAGCTTTCTTT. The variable domain in full, with the rest retrieved from reference TRBV5-5 and TRBJ1-1, is DAGVTQSPTHLIKTRGQQVTLRCSPISGHKSVSWYQQVLGQGPQFIFQYYEKEERGRGNFPDRFSARQFPNYSSELNVNALLLGDSALYLCASSLASGSGTEAFFGQGTRLTVV.

Comment on this clonotype: With a much larger clone just one base away, this may be a read error. This chain connects TRBV29-1 to TRBJ1-4; no clear D gene. Germline-derived CDR1 and CDR2 are SQVTM and ANQGSEA. The length of the CDR3 is 13 residues. CDR3 sequence reads: CSAERAGNEKVFF. The DNA of the CDR3 is TGCAGCGCCGAAAGGGCGGGTAATGAAAAAGTGTTTTTT.

In this sample, this clonotype turned up many times. The chain combines TRBV20-1 with TRBJ1-2; maybe TRBD1 (6 bases). V gave up 2 bases and J gave up 2 bases, with 18 bases separating them. The germline CDR1 and CDR2 sequences are DFQATT and SNEGSKA (reference sequence). The CDR3 is made up of 16 amino acids. CDR3 sequence reads: CSARSGGRTVNYGYTF. The CDR3 nucleotides are TGCAGTGCTAGATCTGGGGGTAGGACAGTAAACTATGGCTACACCTTC.

In its sample, this clonotype was seen many times. V and J are TRBV5-1 and TRBJ2-2; 7 nucleotides line up with TRBD1. The germline CDR1 and CDR2 sequences are SGHRS and YFSETQ. CDR3 length equals 13 residues. Trimming removed 4 bases from V and 6 bases from J; junction bases left unmatched: 3. The DNA of the CDR3 is TGCGCCAGCAGCCCCGACAGGGCCGGGGAGCTGTTTTTT. Translated, it gives CASSPDRAGELFF.

This clonotype was seen at least ten times. The chain has TRBV12-3 or TRBV12-4 and TRBJ2-3; D assignment may be TRBD1 or TRBD2 (7 bases each). The CDR3 consists of 14 residues. V lost 3 bases and J 6 bases, leaving 13 bases between the germline ends. The CDR3 DNA reads as TGTGCCAGCAGTTTCGGGCAGGGGGGGGATACGCAGTATTTT. It is translated as CASSFGQGGDTQYF.

The V gene is TRBV5-4, the J gene TRBJ1-1, with TRBD1 matching over 10 bases. The CDR3 extends over 16 amino acids. Germline CDR1 SGHNT, CDR2 YYREEE (reference sequence). Trimming took 0 bases from V and 5 from J; bases not matched to a gene: 7. CDR3 DNA: TGTGCCAGCAGCTTGGGGGGGACAGGGGAGATAACTGAAGCTTTCTTT. Translation: CASSLGGTGEITEAFF.

This clonotype was recorded at least ten times. V gene TRBV7-2 combines with J gene TRBJ1-6; weak D call: TRBD1 (5 bases). The V and J ends lost 2 bases and 9 bases respectively, with 20 bases between them. Germline CDR1 SGHTA, CDR2 FQGNSA. This CDR3 has 17 amino acids. The CDR3, as DNA: TGTGCCAGCAGCTTACCCTCATGGGGGGTCCCCTTTTCACCCCTCCACTTT. Protein product: CASSLPSWGVPFSPLHF.

By share, this clonotype counts as medium-sized. This rearrangement joins TRBV5-1 to TRBJ2-4; the D gene is possibly TRBD1 (7 bases). The ends were cut back, 0 bases at V and 6 bases at J, with 10 bases in the middle. The germline gives CDR1 SGHRS, CDR2 YFSETQ. This CDR3 spans 14 amino acids. CDR3 nucleotide sequence: TGCGCCAGCAGCTTGGGCCAGGGGGGAAACATTCAGTACTTC. Translation gives CASSLGQGGNIQYF.

This clonotype has a count of ten or more. The CDR3 sequence is CSASKVGTGVNQPQHF. The CDR3 DNA reads as TGCAGTGCTAGTAAGGTCGGGACAGGGGTCAATCAGCCCCAGCATTTT. This sequence joins TRBV20-1 and TRBJ1-5; 10 nucleotides align to TRBD1. This CDR3 has 16 residues. In germline, CDR1 is DFQATT, CDR2 SNEGSKA (reference sequence). The junction had 8 bases not matched to a gene; V was cut back by 3 bases and J by 3 bases.

The rearrangement uses TRBV7-2 and TRBJ2-4; the D gene is possibly TRBD1 (6 bases). V was cut by 2 bases and J by 0 bases, with 14 bases left in between. Germline V gene data show CDR1 as SGHTA and CDR2 as FQGNSA. The CDR3 loop spans 17 amino acids. The CDR3 region has the DNA TGTGCCAGCAGCTTAAGGTCAGGGGACGTAGCCAAAAACATTCAGTACTTC. Translating it yields CASSLRSGDVAKNIQYF. Full variable domain (rest looked up from reference TRBV7-2 and TRBJ2-4): GAGVSQSPSNKVTEKGKDVELRCDPISGHTALYWYRQSLGQGLEFLIYFQGNSAPDKSGLPSDRFSAERTGGSVSTLTIQRTQQEDSAVYLCASSLRSGDVAKNIQYFGAGTRLSVL.